A single sample is the source of the 26 T cell receptor beta chains below, sequenced in a study of T cell responses to AZD1222 COVID-19 vaccine. The repertoire was sequenced with immunoSEQ multiplex PCR; TCRdb's copy has only in-frame clones and lacks some. The sample has 100,000 or so clones, roughly 85% seen once. The sample consisted of peripheral blood, taken 28 days after the second AZD1222 dose. The origin of the receptors is an adult who received the AZD1222 COVID-19 vaccine.

The chain carries TRBV6-5 and TRBJ2-3; D remains ambiguous. Per germline, CDR1 MNHEY and CDR2 SVGAGI. V lost 6 bases and J 4 bases, leaving 8 bases between the germline ends. The CDR3 is 12 residues long. CDR3 residues: CASSKGSDTQYF. The DNA of the CDR3 is TGTGCCAGCAGCAAAGGGTCAGATACGCAGTATTTT.

The chain recombines TRBV6-5 with TRBJ1-5; D remains ambiguous. V was clipped by 7 bases and J by 3 bases, with 10 bases between them. Germline V lookup: CDR1 MNHEY, CDR2 SVGAGI. There are 13 residues in the CDR3. Here the CDR3 DNA reads TGTGCCAGCACCCAGCAATCCAATCAGCCCCAGCATTTT. Translation gives CASTQQSNQPQHF.

The chain links TRBV28 to TRBJ1-4; 11 bases are shared with TRBD1. V trimming: 6 bases; J trimming: 8 bases; junction bases outside the gene matches: 5. The CDR3 consists of 14 residues. Per germline, CDR1 MDHEN and CDR2 SYDVKM. Here the CDR3 DNA reads TGTGCCAGCAGCTGGACAGGGGGCAGGGAAAAACTGTTTTTT. It specifies CASSWTGGREKLFF.

This chain links TRBV18 with TRBJ1-1; a possible D gene is TRBD1 (5 bases). The V and J ends lost 4 bases and 4 bases respectively, with 13 bases between them. Germline loops: CDR1 KGHSH, CDR2 LQKENI. This CDR3 is 14 amino acids long. The CDR3 sequence: CASSRGSRSTEAFF. The CDR3 DNA sequence: TGTGCCAGCTCACGGGGGTCCCGCAGCACTGAAGCTTTCTTT.

The chain is built from TRBV7-3 and TRBJ2-1; D remains ambiguous. The CDR3 loop spans 15 amino acids. V lost 5 bases to trimming and J lost 4 bases, with 15 bases between them. Germline loops: CDR1 SGHTA, CDR2 FQGTGA. CDR3 nucleotides: TGTGCCAGCAGCCAAGACTCATCCCGTTACAATGAGCAGTTCTTC. Translated: CASSQDSSRYNEQFF.

V usage is TRBV4-3 and J usage is TRBJ1-2; D ambiguous. From germline, CDR1 is LGHNA and CDR2 YSLEER. V was clipped by 2 bases and J by 2 bases, with 15 bases between them. The CDR3 contains 16 residues. CDR3 sequence reads: CASSQHLVGRNYGYTF. DNA for the CDR3: TGCGCCAGCAGCCAACACCTAGTTGGTAGGAACTATGGCTACACCTTC.

The gene calls are TRBV19 and TRBJ2-1; D is possibly TRBD1 (6 bases). The length of the CDR3 is 13 residues. Trimming stripped 8 bases from V and 2 bases from J, with 10 bases between. Germline CDR1 is LNHDA and CDR2 is SQIVND (reference sequence). The CDR3 loop is CASAGTTYNEQFF. Here the CDR3 DNA reads TGTGCCAGTGCCGGGACAACCTACAATGAGCAGTTCTTC.

This chain joins TRBV6-5 and TRBJ2-3; maybe TRBD1 (6 bases). V was cut by 7 bases and J by 4 bases, with 15 bases left in between. The CDR3 length is 14 residues. Germline CDR1 reads MNHEY; CDR2 reads SVGAGI. The CDR3 loop is CASTRPGVPDTQYF. In nucleotides, the CDR3 is TGTGCCAGCACCAGACCAGGGGTCCCAGATACGCAGTATTTT.

The chain links TRBV27 to TRBJ1-4; D not certain. Germline CDR1 is MNHEY and CDR2 is SMNVEV (reference sequence). Deletions cut 0 bases from V and 0 bases from J, with 5 bases between. The CDR3 is 15 residues long. CDR3 DNA sequence: TGTGCCAGCAGTTTATCGATAGCAACTAATGAAAAACTGTTTTTT. Its protein product is CASSLSIATNEKLFF.

This rearrangement joins TRBV5-4 to TRBJ2-5, with D unresolved. CDR3 length equals 15 residues. CDR1 is SGHNT, CDR2 YYREEE, per germline (reference sequence). The V end lost 0 bases, the J end lost 5 bases, and 14 bases lay between the germline ends. This CDR3 is CASSLVGWADETQYF. The DNA of the CDR3 is TGTGCCAGCAGCTTGGTTGGGTGGGCTGACGAGACCCAGTACTTC.

This clone was seen only a few times. The chain couples TRBV10-3 to TRBJ2-7; 7 bases match TRBD1. The CDR3 spans 17 residues. V was clipped by 3 bases and J by 4 bases; unmatched bases: 15. Germline loops: CDR1 ENHRY, CDR2 SYGVKD. DNA for the CDR3: TGTGCCATCAGTGATTCAACCCCCGACAGGGCCCCATACGAGCAGTACTTC. This encodes CAISDSTPDRAPYEQYF.

This sequence joins TRBV3-1 (or the pseudogene TRBV3-2) and TRBJ1-2; D is possibly TRBD1 (5 bases). This CDR3 contains 12 residues. With 3 bases removed from V and 8 bases from J, the gap between germline ends came to 10 bases. Per the germline V gene, CDR1 is LGHDT and CDR2 is YNNKEL (reference sequence). The CDR3 bases are TGTGCCAGCAGCCATGCAGGGCCCGGCTACACCTTC. It codes for CASSHAGPGYTF.

Only a few counts were recorded for this clone. This rearrangement joins TRBV29-1 to TRBJ1-3, with 8 nucleotides matching TRBD1. The CDR3 loop spans 14 amino acids. The V and J ends lost 7 bases and 1 base, in that order; junction bases with no gene match: 6. Germline V CDR1 and CDR2: SQVTM, ANQGSEA. CDR3 sequence reads: CSAKTGDSGNTIYF. CDR3 nucleotides: TGCAGCGCGAAGACAGGGGATTCTGGAAACACCATATATTTT.

The chain joins TRBV12-3 or TRBV12-4 to TRBJ1-1; D unresolved. The CDR3 totals 13 residues. V was shortened by 3 bases and J by 5 bases, with 10 bases between the two germline ends. The CDR3, as DNA: TGTGCCAGCAGTTTGAGGACCAGAACTGAAGCTTTCTTT. Its protein product is CASSLRTRTEAFF.

The gene calls are TRBV5-1 and TRBJ2-1, with a tentative D call TRBD1 (5 bases). This CDR3 has 19 residues. The germline V gene encodes CDR1 SGHRS and CDR2 YFSETQ. Trimming took 1 base from V and 0 from J, leaving 20 bases between them. The DNA of the CDR3 is TGCGCCAGCAGCTTGAGGGGATGGTTGGAATCGAGCTCCTACAATGAGCAGTTCTTC. The encoded protein is CASSLRGWLESSSYNEQFF.

The V call is TRBV18, the J call TRBJ2-5, with D maybe TRBD1 (5 bases). This CDR3 is built from 14 residues. Germline CDR1 and CDR2: KGHSH and LQKENI. V lost 2 bases and J 1 base, leaving 8 bases between the germline ends. The CDR3 region has the DNA TGTGCCAGCTCACCAAAGACAGTCCAAGAGACCCAGTACTTC. This sequence encodes CASSPKTVQETQYF.

The chain joins TRBV29-1 to TRBJ2-1; TRBD2 matches 7 bases. J was trimmed by 11 bases and V by 5 bases; bases with no gene match: 9. CDR1 SQVTM and CDR2 ANQGSEA come from the germline V gene. This CDR3 has 12 amino acids. The CDR3 protein is CSVLTSRYKQFF. The CDR3 DNA reads TGCAGCGTTTTGACTAGCCGATACAAGCAGTTCTTC.

CDR3 region: CASKWVLAGDNNEQFF. Here the CDR3 DNA reads TGCGCCAGCAAGTGGGTACTAGCGGGAGACAACAATGAGCAGTTCTTC. J is TRBJ2-1 and V is TRBV4-1; the match to TRBD2 covers 11 bases. After removal of 7 bases from V and 5 bases from J, the junction contained 10 bases not matched to a gene. Germline CDR1 and CDR2: MGHRA and YSYEKL. CDR3 length: 16 residues.

The V gene is TRBV6-5, the J gene TRBJ2-1, with D possibly matching TRBD1 (5 bases). The V end was cut by 1 base, the J end by 4 bases, with 8 bases between. Germline CDR1 MNHEY, CDR2 SVGAGI. This CDR3 is 14 amino acids long. The DNA of the CDR3 is TGTGCCAGCAGTTACTTGGACAAGTACAATGAGCAGTTCTTC. This translates into CASSYLDKYNEQFF.

The chain employs TRBV5-1 and TRBJ1-3, with D tentatively TRBD1 (6 bases). This CDR3 is 14 amino acids long. In germline, CDR1 is SGHRS, CDR2 YFSETQ. Between the trimmed V and J ends, which lost 5 bases and 2 bases, there was a span of 11 bases. CDR3 nucleotide sequence: TGCGCCAGCAGATCACAGGGCCCTGGAAACACCATATATTTT. Residues: CASRSQGPGNTIYF. The variable domain in full, completed from reference TRBV5-1 and TRBJ1-3, reads KAGVTQTPRYLIKTRGQQVTLSCSPISGHRSVSWYQQTPGQGLQFLFEYFSETQRNKGNFPGRFSGRQFSNSRSEMNVSTLELGDSALYLCASRSQGPGNTIYFGEGSWLTVV.

The chain has TRBV6-5 and TRBJ1-1, with TRBD1 matching over 8 bases. Unmatched junction bases numbered 3, after V lost 8 bases and J lost 1 base. The CDR3 has 13 amino acids. CDR1 is MNHEY, CDR2 SVGAGI, per germline. The CDR3 sequence: CASQDRANTEAFF. For the CDR3, the DNA is TGTGCCAGCCAGGACAGGGCGAACACTGAAGCTTTCTTT.

The rearrangement links TRBV6-5 to TRBJ1-2, with D uncertain. V lost 6 bases, J lost 6 bases, and 14 bases lay in between. Germline V gene data show CDR1 as MNHEY and CDR2 as SVGAGI. The CDR3 extends over 13 amino acids. The CDR3 protein is CASSPTLRDGYTF. For the CDR3, the DNA is TGTGCCAGCAGCCCGACCCTACGGGATGGCTACACCTTC.

The rearrangement uses TRBV5-4 and TRBJ2-1, with unresolved D. This CDR3 has 15 residues. Germline CDR1 and CDR2: SGHNT and YYREEE (reference sequence). Trimming removed 5 bases at V and 0 bases at J, with 12 bases between. The CDR3: CASRIQLSSYNEQFF. CDR3 DNA sequence: TGTGCCAGCAGGATACAGCTGAGCTCCTACAATGAGCAGTTCTTC. Drawing the rest from reference TRBV5-4 and TRBJ2-1, the complete variable domain is ETGVTQSPTHLIKTRGQQVTLRCSSQSGHNTVSWYQQALGQGPQFIFQYYREEENGRGNFPPRFSGLQFPNYSSELNVNALELDDSALYLCASRIQLSSYNEQFFGPGTRLTVL.

V usage is TRBV28 and J usage is TRBJ2-5, with 8 positions matching TRBD1. This CDR3 has 15 amino acids. V was clipped by 6 bases and J by 2 bases; unmatched bases: 8. Germline V lookup: CDR1 MDHEN, CDR2 SYDVKM. Here the CDR3 DNA reads TGTGCCAGCAGAAACCGGGACAGGAAGCAAGAGACCCAGTACTTC. Its translation is CASRNRDRKQETQYF.

The rearrangement uses TRBV7-9 and TRBJ1-6, with unresolved D. CDR3 size: 12 residues. CDR1 and CDR2 (germline): SEHNR, FQNEAQ (reference sequence). The ends were cut back, 4 bases at V and 9 bases at J, with 7 bases in the middle. The CDR3 loop reads CASSYEGSPLHF. As DNA, the CDR3 is TGTGCCAGCAGCTATGAAGGTTCACCCCTCCACTTT.

The rearrangement links TRBV19 to TRBJ1-3; possible D gene TRBD1, 6 bases. V was shortened by 3 bases and J by 0 bases, with 18 bases between the two germline ends. From germline, CDR1 is LNHDA and CDR2 SQIVND (reference sequence). This CDR3 has 18 residues. The DNA for the CDR3 is TGTGCCAGTAGTATCATCACAGGGTCTGTCAACTCTGGAAACACCATATATTTT. Amino acid sequence: CASSIITGSVNSGNTIYF.